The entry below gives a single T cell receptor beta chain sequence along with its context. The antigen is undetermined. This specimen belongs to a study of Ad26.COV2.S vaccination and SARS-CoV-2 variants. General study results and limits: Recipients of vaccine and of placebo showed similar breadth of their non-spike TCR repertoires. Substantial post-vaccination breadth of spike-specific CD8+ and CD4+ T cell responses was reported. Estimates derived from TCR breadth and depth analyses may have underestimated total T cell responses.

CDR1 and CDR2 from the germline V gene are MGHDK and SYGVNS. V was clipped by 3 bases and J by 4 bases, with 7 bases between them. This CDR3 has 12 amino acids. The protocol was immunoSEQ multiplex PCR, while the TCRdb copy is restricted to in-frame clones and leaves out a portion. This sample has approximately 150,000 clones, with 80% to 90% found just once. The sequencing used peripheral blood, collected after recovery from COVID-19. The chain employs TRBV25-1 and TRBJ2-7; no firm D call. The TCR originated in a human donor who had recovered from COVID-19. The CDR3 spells CASSDPSYEQYF. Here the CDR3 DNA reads TGTGCCAGCAGTGACCCCAGTTACGAGCAGTACTTC.